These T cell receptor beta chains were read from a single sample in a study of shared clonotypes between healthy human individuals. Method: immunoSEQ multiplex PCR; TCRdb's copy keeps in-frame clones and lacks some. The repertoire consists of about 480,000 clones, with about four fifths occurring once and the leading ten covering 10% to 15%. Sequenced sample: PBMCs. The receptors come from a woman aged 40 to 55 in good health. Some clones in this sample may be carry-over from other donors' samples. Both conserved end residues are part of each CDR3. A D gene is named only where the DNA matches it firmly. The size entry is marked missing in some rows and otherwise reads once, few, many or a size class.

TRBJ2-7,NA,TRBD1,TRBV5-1,CASSLGQGAAYEQYF,TGCGCCAGCAGCTTGGGACAGGGGGCTGCGTACGAGCAGTACTTC
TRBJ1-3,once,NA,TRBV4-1,CASSRLGTGNTIYF,TGCGCCAGCAGCCGCCTAGGTACTGGAAACACCATATATTTT
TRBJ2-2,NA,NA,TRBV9,CASSVAGERAGELFF,TGTGCCAGCAGCGTAGCGGGAGAGAGGGCCGGGGAGCTGTTTTTT
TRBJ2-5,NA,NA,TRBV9,CASSVRMGGQETQYF,TGTGCCAGCAGCGTAAGAATGGGGGGACAAGAGACCCAGTACTTC
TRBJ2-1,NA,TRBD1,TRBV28,CASSSGTGVYNEQFF,TGTGCCAGCAGTTCCGGGACAGGGGTTTACAATGAGCAGTTCTTC
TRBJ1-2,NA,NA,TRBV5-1,CASSLVSVGRGYGYTF,TGCGCCAGCAGCTTGGTCTCGGTGGGCAGGGGTTATGGCTACACCTTC
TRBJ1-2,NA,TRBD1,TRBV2,CARGTGAGYGYTF,TGTGCCAGGGGGACAGGGGCGGGGTATGGCTACACCTTC
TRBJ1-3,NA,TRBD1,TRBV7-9,CASSSDRAGNTIYF,TGTGCCAGCAGCTCTGACAGGGCTGGAAACACCATATATTTT
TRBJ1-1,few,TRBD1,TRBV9,CASSLGTAHEAFF,TGTGCCAGCAGCCTCGGGACAGCTCATGAAGCTTTCTTT
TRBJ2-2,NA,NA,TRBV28,CASSRAATGGTGELFF,TGTGCCAGCAGTCGTGCGGCTACGGGCGGGACCGGGGAGCTGTTTTTT
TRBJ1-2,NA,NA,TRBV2,CASSERQAAGYTF,TGTGCCAGCAGTGAGCGACAAGCCGCAGGCTACACCTTC
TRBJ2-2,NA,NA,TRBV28,CASSLYGAGGELFF,TGTGCCAGCAGTTTATACGGGGCGGGCGGGGAGCTGTTTTTT
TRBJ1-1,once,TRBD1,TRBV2,CASSLGQGVSEAFF,TGTGCCAGCAGCTTAGGACAGGGTGTCTCTGAAGCTTTCTTT